What follows describes a single TCR beta chain. Naivety among CD8 cells was defined by CD45RO negativity and positive CCR7 selection, thereby excluding terminally differentiated effector memory CD45RA+ cells. Donors were healthy HIV-negative adults without recently reported acute infections or vaccinations. Generated by immunoSEQ multiplex PCR, the TCRdb table keeps only in-frame clones and is missing some. Among about 2.1 million clones listed, around 95% were seen once. Trimming pared 6 bases from V and 1 base from J, leaving 10 bases between. The CDR3 extends over 14 amino acids. Germline CDR1 and CDR2: SGHTA and FQGTGA. The data are from a study of shared clonotypes between healthy human individuals.

The sample consisted of naive CD8+ T cells from PBMCs. This TCR was sampled from a man younger than 35 in good health. Some clones in this sample may be carry-over from other donors' samples. The chain is built from TRBV7-3 and TRBJ2-1; D gene uncertain. CDR3 nucleotides: TGTGCCAGCAGTCGCCTCGGGTCCTACAATGAGCAGTTCTTC. Protein: CASSRLGSYNEQFF.